Listed here are 2 T cell receptor beta chains from one sample, sequenced in a study of blood T cells in healthy people across ages. Using a J-beta primer mix together with a sample-barcoded 5' primer, a second PCR was run for about 7 to 12 cycles. TCRdb analysed the 5' RACE reads with MiXCR anew, one entry per CDR3 protein. This table holds 890,000 or so distinct CDR3 sequences, around 68% found once. Sequencing was performed on blood. Receptors originate from a man aged 30 to 39 in good health.

V usage is TRBV6-5 and J usage is TRBJ2-3; D is undetermined. Germline CDR1 and CDR2: MNHEY and SVGAGI. This CDR3 is built from 14 residues. V shed 6 bases and J shed 1 base, with 11 bases lying between them. CDR3 in DNA: TGTGCCAGCAGCCGAGGTTTCGGCACAGATACGCAGTATTTT. Protein product: CASSRGFGTDTQYF.

The gene calls are TRBV20-1 and TRBJ2-5; D assignment may be TRBD1 or TRBD2 (5 bases each). V was pared by 3 bases and J by 4 bases, with 15 bases between. This CDR3 comprises 14 residues. CDR1 and CDR2 (germline): DFQATT, SNEGSKA (reference sequence). The CDR3 protein is CSARGRSAGETQYF. The DNA of the CDR3 is TGCAGTGCTAGGGGACGGAGCGCCGGAGAGACCCAGTACTTC.